This T cell receptor (beta chain) was sequenced in a study of blood T cell repertoires in COVID-19. As for the study in general: Sites in the United States, Italy and Spain provided acute and convalescent COVID-19 samples. Sources were T cells, B-cell-depleted T cells, or PBMCs; the material itself was cDNA or gDNA.

Seattle patients were enrolled during active infection and followed longitudinally. As handled by the study authors: Reference gene primer amplification yielded estimated nucleated cell counts. Here immunoSEQ multiplex PCR was the method, and the copy in TCRdb shows in-frame clones only, minus some. D and trimming were read from the DNA, whereas the V and J calls and clone size are those reported in that table. The sample lists around 400,000 clones, approximately 87% occurring once. The origin of this receptor is a woman in her fifties or sixties with COVID-19, enrolled during active disease. Sequenced: peripheral blood.

CDR3 nucleotide sequence: TGTGCCAGCAGCCCCGGACTAGCGGGGGGGCTCACCGGGGAGCTGTTTTTT. It yields the protein CASSPGLAGGLTGELFF. The chain combines TRBV6-4 with TRBJ2-2, with 15 positions matching TRBD2. This CDR3 has 17 amino acids. V shed 6 bases and J 4 bases; nucleotides not matched to a gene: 6. Looked up from germline, CDR1 is MRHNA and CDR2 is SNTAGT.